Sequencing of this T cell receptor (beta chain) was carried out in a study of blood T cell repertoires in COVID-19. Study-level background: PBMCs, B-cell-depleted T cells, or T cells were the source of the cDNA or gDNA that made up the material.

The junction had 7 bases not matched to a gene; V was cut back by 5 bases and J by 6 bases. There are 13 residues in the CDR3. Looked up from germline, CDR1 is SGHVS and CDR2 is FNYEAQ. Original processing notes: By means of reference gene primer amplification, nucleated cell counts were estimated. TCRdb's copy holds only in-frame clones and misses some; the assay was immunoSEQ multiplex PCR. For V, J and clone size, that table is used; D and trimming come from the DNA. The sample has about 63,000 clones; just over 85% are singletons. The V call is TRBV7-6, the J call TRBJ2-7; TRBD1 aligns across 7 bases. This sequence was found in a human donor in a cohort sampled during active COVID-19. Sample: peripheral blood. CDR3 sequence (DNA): TGTGCCAGCAGCGAGCGGACAGGTTCCGAGCAGTACTTC. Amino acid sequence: CASSERTGSEQYF.